This is a list of T cell receptor beta chains from one sample in a study of regulatory T cells in long-lasting Graves disease. Each CDR3 protein gets one entry after TCRdb re-called the multiplex PCR reads with MiXCR. Found here are about 540,000 distinct CDR3 sequences, approximately 15% of them singletons; the top ten hold about 9.1%. The same data also went into a second study, on T cells in Graves' hyperthyroidism and ophthalmopathy.

The sequences come from peripheral blood mononuclear cells (PBMCs), collected at new diagnosis, from a patient treated with antithyroid drugs. The receptors were sampled from a man aged 25-40 years with Graves disease. CDR3s include the opening cysteine and the closing phenylalanine or tryptophan. A D gene is named only where the DNA matches it firmly. Only part of the rows carry a size: once, few, many, or a class if the clone is expanded.

clone_size: many
d_call: TRBD1
v_call: TRBV29-1
j_call: TRBJ1-2
cdr3_aa: CSVEPGGHGYTF
cdr3_nt: TGCAGCGTTGAACCAGGGGGCCATGGCTACACCTTC

clone_size: .
d_call: .
v_call: TRBV6-1
j_call: TRBJ1-2
cdr3_aa: CASTSAGGGYGYTF
cdr3_nt: TGTGCCAGCACCTCTGCTGGGGGAGGATATGGCTACACCTTC

clone_size: many
d_call: .
v_call: TRBV20-1
j_call: TRBJ2-3
cdr3_aa: CSARAGRTDTQYF
cdr3_nt: TGCAGTGCCAGGGCCGGGCGCACAGATACGCAGTATTTT

clone_size: many
d_call: .
v_call: TRBV30
j_call: TRBJ2-7
cdr3_aa: CAWGEQGEQYF
cdr3_nt: TGTGCCTGGGGAGAGCAAGGAGAGCAGTACTTC

clone_size: .
d_call: .
v_call: TRBV19
j_call: TRBJ1-2
cdr3_aa: CASSPSGTPNYGYTF
cdr3_nt: TGTGCCAGTAGTCCTTCCGGGACACCTAACTATGGCTACACCTTC

clone_size: many
d_call: .
v_call: TRBV27
j_call: TRBJ2-1
cdr3_aa: CASSLSGSPGEQFF
cdr3_nt: TGTGCCAGCAGTTTATCTGGATCACCGGGTGAGCAGTTCTTC

clone_size: .
d_call: .
v_call: TRBV29-1
j_call: TRBJ1-3
cdr3_aa: CSVEDPGSADTIYF
cdr3_nt: TGCAGCGTTGAAGATCCGGGGTCAGCGGACACCATATACTTT

clone_size: .
d_call: .
v_call: TRBV12-3/TRBV12-4
j_call: TRBJ2-1
cdr3_aa: CASSKKSGALSSYNEQFF
cdr3_nt: TGTGCCAGCAGTAAAAAGTCAGGGGCCCTGAGCTCCTACAATGAGCAGTTCTTC

clone_size: .
d_call: TRBD2
v_call: TRBV7-6
j_call: TRBJ2-4
cdr3_aa: CASSLPWREGVNIQYF
cdr3_nt: TGTGCCAGCAGCCTACCTTGGCGGGAGGGGGTAAACATTCAGTACTTC

clone_size: many
d_call: TRBD1
v_call: TRBV28
j_call: TRBJ2-5
cdr3_aa: CASSLRGTAQETQYF
cdr3_nt: TGTGCCAGCAGTTTAAGGGGGACAGCCCAAGAGACCCAGTACTTC

clone_size: many
d_call: .
v_call: TRBV12-3/TRBV12-4
j_call: TRBJ1-6
cdr3_aa: CASWRGTQNSPLHF
cdr3_nt: TGTGCTAGTTGGAGGGGGACCCAGAATTCACCCCTCCACTTT

clone_size: .
d_call: .
v_call: TRBV24-1
j_call: TRBJ2-6
cdr3_aa: CATARGPHSGANVLTF
cdr3_nt: TGTGCCACCGCTCGGGGTCCCCACTCTGGGGCCAACGTCCTGACTTTC

clone_size: many
d_call: TRBD2
v_call: TRBV18
j_call: TRBJ2-1
cdr3_aa: CASSRGDEEDEQFF
cdr3_nt: TGTGCCAGCTCCCGGGGGGACGAGGAGGATGAGCAGTTCTTC

clone_size: .
d_call: .
v_call: TRBV25-1
j_call: TRBJ1-2
cdr3_aa: CASSESGRNYGYTF
cdr3_nt: TGTGCCAGCAGTGAATCCGGCAGGAACTATGGCTACACCTTC

clone_size: .
d_call: .
v_call: TRBV5-1
j_call: TRBJ2-7
cdr3_aa: CASSSVGRTTSYEQYF
cdr3_nt: TGCGCCAGCAGCTCGGTAGGGCGCACCACGTCCTACGAGCAGTACTTC

clone_size: many
d_call: .
v_call: TRBV30
j_call: TRBJ2-7
cdr3_aa: CAWREETRDREQYF
cdr3_nt: TGTGCCTGGAGAGAGGAGACTAGAGACCGCGAGCAGTACTTC

clone_size: many
d_call: .
v_call: TRBV5-1
j_call: TRBJ1-2
cdr3_aa: CASSLNAAYGYTF
cdr3_nt: TGCGCCAGCAGCTTGAATGCAGCATATGGCTACACCTTC

clone_size: many
d_call: .
v_call: TRBV12-3/TRBV12-4
j_call: TRBJ2-7
cdr3_aa: CASSRDPRSGEQYF
cdr3_nt: TGTGCCAGCAGCCGGGACCCCCGATCGGGCGAGCAGTACTTC

clone_size: few
d_call: .
v_call: TRBV5-6
j_call: TRBJ1-4
cdr3_aa: CASSLRTLTTNEKLFF
cdr3_nt: TGTGCCAGCAGCTTGAGGACGCTAACAACTAATGAAAAACTGTTTTTT

clone_size: .
d_call: TRBD2
v_call: TRBV20-1
j_call: TRBJ2-3
cdr3_aa: CSARDSAGGTRDTQYF
cdr3_nt: TGCAGTGCTAGAGATTCGGCGGGAGGTACACGGGATACGCAGTATTTT

clone_size: many
d_call: .
v_call: TRBV24-1
j_call: TRBJ1-2
cdr3_aa: CATDRSKRDRLYTF
cdr3_nt: TGTGCCACCGATCGAAGCAAACGGGATAGGCTCTACACCTTC

clone_size: .
d_call: TRBD1
v_call: TRBV29-1
j_call: TRBJ2-1
cdr3_aa: CSVVPAARGPSGEQFF
cdr3_nt: TGCAGCGTTGTTCCCGCCGCGAGGGGGCCATCTGGTGAGCAGTTCTTC

clone_size: few
d_call: TRBD1
v_call: TRBV27
j_call: TRBJ1-6
cdr3_aa: CASTQTGGHSPLHF
cdr3_nt: TGTGCCAGCACACAAACAGGGGGCCATTCACCCCTCCACTTT

clone_size: many
d_call: .
v_call: TRBV11-2
j_call: TRBJ2-7
cdr3_aa: CASSLRGNYEQYF
cdr3_nt: TGTGCCAGCAGCTTAAGGGGGAACTACGAGCAGTACTTC

clone_size: many
d_call: .
v_call: TRBV20-1
j_call: TRBJ1-1
cdr3_aa: CSARDNGGAQAEAFF
cdr3_nt: TGCAGTGCTAGAGATAATGGGGGGGCGCAAGCTGAAGCTTTCTTT

clone_size: once
d_call: TRBD1
v_call: TRBV12-3/TRBV12-4
j_call: TRBJ1-2
cdr3_aa: CASSLLDRDYGYTF
cdr3_nt: TGTGCCAGCAGTTTGCTAGACAGGGACTATGGCTACACCTTC

clone_size: many
d_call: TRBD2
v_call: TRBV7-2
j_call: TRBJ2-7
cdr3_aa: CASAHVTYSGISYEQYF
cdr3_nt: TGTGCCAGCGCCCATGTCACCTATAGCGGGATAAGCTACGAGCAGTACTTC

clone_size: .
d_call: TRBD1
v_call: TRBV15
j_call: TRBJ1-4
cdr3_aa: CATSLGDRSNEKLFF
cdr3_nt: TGTGCCACCAGTTTAGGGGACAGGTCTAATGAAAAACTGTTTTTT

clone_size: many
d_call: .
v_call: TRBV20-1
j_call: TRBJ1-4
cdr3_aa: CSASPRSGEKLFF
cdr3_nt: TGCAGTGCTTCCCCCCGGTCAGGGGAAAAACTGTTTTTT

clone_size: many
d_call: TRBD1
v_call: TRBV15
j_call: TRBJ2-1
cdr3_aa: CATSRDKLVGTARNEQFF
cdr3_nt: TGTGCCACCAGCAGAGATAAATTGGTGGGGACAGCTCGCAATGAGCAGTTCTTC

clone_size: many
d_call: .
v_call: TRBV7-9
j_call: TRBJ2-5
cdr3_aa: CASSSPDGAQYF
cdr3_nt: TGTGCCAGCAGCTCACCCGACGGGGCCCAGTACTTC

clone_size: many
d_call: .
v_call: TRBV12-3/TRBV12-4
j_call: TRBJ1-5
cdr3_aa: CASSLPPNQPQHF
cdr3_nt: TGTGCCAGCAGTTTGCCCCCCAATCAGCCCCAGCATTTT

clone_size: .
d_call: .
v_call: TRBV29-1
j_call: TRBJ2-5
cdr3_aa: CSVGNRETQYF
cdr3_nt: TGCAGCGTTGGGAATCGGGAGACCCAGTACTTC

clone_size: .
d_call: .
v_call: TRBV7-9
j_call: TRBJ2-1
cdr3_aa: CASSLRPRARNSYNEQFF
cdr3_nt: TGTGCCAGCAGCTTAAGGCCCCGCGCTAGGAACTCCTACAATGAGCAGTTCTTC

clone_size: .
d_call: .
v_call: TRBV4-1
j_call: TRBJ1-1
cdr3_aa: CASSQDGARNTEAFF
cdr3_nt: TGCGCCAGCAGCCAAGATGGGGCAAGGAACACTGAAGCTTTCTTT

clone_size: many
d_call: TRBD2
v_call: TRBV7-9
j_call: TRBJ2-7
cdr3_aa: CASSFSGSGSAYEQYF
cdr3_nt: TGTGCCAGCAGCTTTTCTGGTAGCGGGAGTGCGTACGAGCAGTACTTC

clone_size: .
d_call: .
v_call: TRBV12-5
j_call: TRBJ1-4
cdr3_aa: CASAPGTSEKLFF
cdr3_nt: TGTGCTAGTGCCCCTGGGACCAGTGAAAAACTGTTTTTT

clone_size: many
d_call: .
v_call: TRBV20-1
j_call: TRBJ2-7
cdr3_aa: CSASGGPYEQYF
cdr3_nt: TGCAGTGCTAGCGGGGGACCCTACGAGCAGTACTTC

clone_size: many
d_call: TRBD2
v_call: TRBV12-3/TRBV12-4
j_call: TRBJ2-5
cdr3_aa: CASNQGLDQETQYF
cdr3_nt: TGTGCCAGCAACCAGGGACTAGACCAAGAGACCCAGTACTTC

clone_size: many
d_call: .
v_call: TRBV2
j_call: TRBJ2-7
cdr3_aa: CASTGYEQYF
cdr3_nt: TGTGCCAGCACAGGTTACGAGCAGTACTTC

clone_size: .
d_call: TRBD1
v_call: TRBV25-1
j_call: TRBJ1-1
cdr3_aa: CASRPSTGGIAEAFF
cdr3_nt: TGTGCCAGCAGGCCTTCAACAGGGGGCATCGCTGAAGCTTTCTTT

clone_size: .
d_call: TRBD2
v_call: TRBV7-9
j_call: TRBJ2-1
cdr3_aa: CASSLLGAGGGNEQFF
cdr3_nt: TGTGCCAGCAGCTTACTTGGAGCGGGAGGAGGGAATGAGCAGTTCTTC

clone_size: .
d_call: .
v_call: TRBV20-1
j_call: TRBJ2-3
cdr3_aa: CSDDGTDTQYF
cdr3_nt: TGCAGTGATGACGGCACAGATACGCAGTATTTT

clone_size: many
d_call: .
v_call: TRBV5-1
j_call: TRBJ1-2
cdr3_aa: CASSLAERTDAYGYTF
cdr3_nt: TGCGCCAGCAGCTTGGCCGAGAGGACGGACGCCTATGGCTACACCTTC